Here is one T cell receptor (beta chain) with its context. Its antigen is still unknown. The data were obtained in a study of response to subunit inactivated influenza vaccine. General study findings and limits: Authors suggested that a seasonal influenza vaccination recruits few new T cells each time.

Germline CDR1 SGHTA, CDR2 FQGNSA. CDR3 length: 12 amino acids. V lost 3 bases to trimming and J lost 10 bases, with 10 bases between them. TCRdb called the RT-PCR reads again in MiXCR, with one record for every CDR3 protein. The table includes some 180,000 distinct CDR3 sequences, about 10% detected once. This clonotype was sampled from a man aged 50 to 60 who received an inactivated influenza vaccine. The sequencing used non-naive T cells sorted from PBMCs, collected on the day of vaccination. The chain joins TRBV7-2 to TRBJ1-3; weak D call: TRBD1 (6 bases). The CDR3 protein is CASSLSGTTIYF. CDR3 sequence (DNA): TGTGCCAGCAGCTTGTCCGGGACAACCATATATTTT.